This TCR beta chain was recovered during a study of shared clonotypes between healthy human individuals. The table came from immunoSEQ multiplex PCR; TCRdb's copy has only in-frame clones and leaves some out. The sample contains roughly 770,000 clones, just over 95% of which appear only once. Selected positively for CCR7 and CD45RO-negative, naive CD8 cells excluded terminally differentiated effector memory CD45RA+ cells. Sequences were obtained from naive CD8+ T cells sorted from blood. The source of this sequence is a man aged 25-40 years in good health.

The CDR3 region has the DNA TGCAGCGCCGAGGCAGTAAACACTGAAGCTTTCTTT. Protein: CSAEAVNTEAFF. The chain is built from TRBV29-1 and TRBJ1-1; D call uncertain. Germline CDR1 and CDR2: SQVTM and ANQGSEA. Trimming pared 7 bases from V and 2 bases from J, leaving 11 bases between. CDR3 length: 12 amino acids. Full variable domain (missing parts from reference TRBV29-1 and TRBJ1-1): SAVISQKPSRDICQRGTSLTIQCQVDSQVTMMFWYRQQPGQSLTLIATANQGSEATYESGFVIDKFPISRPNLTFSTLTVSNMSPEDSSIYLCSAEAVNTEAFFGQGTRLTVV.